This T cell receptor beta chain stems from a study of shared T cell receptors in the human thymus. Germline-derived CDR1 and CDR2 are MNHEY and SMNVEV (reference sequence). After removal of 5 bases from V and 2 bases from J, the junction contained 10 bases not matched to a gene. CDR3 size: 16 residues. TCRdb's copy holds only in-frame clones and misses some; the assay was immunoSEQ multiplex PCR. The sample lists approximately 490,000 clones, approximately 80% occurring once. The same data also went into a second study, on human thymus T cells. That work adds: Resections from corrective heart surgery supplied the thymus tissue. What appeared biased in thymic and blood repertoires was the usage of V and J genes.

The rearrangement uses TRBV27 and TRBJ2-7; 9 positions match TRBD2. This receptor was taken from a boy in the first two years of life with a congenital heart defect. Source material: thymocytes. The CDR3 nucleotides are TGTGCCAGCAGTAACAGGGATGGCGGGAGGGCCTACGAGCAGTACTTC. Translated, it gives CASSNRDGGRAYEQYF.